This T cell receptor (beta chain) was observed in a study of identical twins. One entry per CDR3 protein results from TCRdb running MiXCR on the 5' RACE reads. Of approximately 1.8 million distinct CDR3 sequences listed, less than 35% are singletons. Every donor was a healthy Caucasian. The V and J ends lost 4 bases and 0 bases respectively, with 19 bases between them. CDR3 length equals 19 residues. Germline values: CDR1 ENHRY, CDR2 SYGVKD. This receptor was obtained from a newborn girl in good health. Sequencing was performed on cord blood. The gene calls are TRBV10-3 and TRBJ2-6, with a possible D match to TRBD2 (6 bases). CDR3 region: CAISGPVSGGLSGANVLTF. CDR3 nucleotides: TGTGCCATCAGTGGACCGGTCTCCGGGGGACTCTCTGGGGCCAACGTCCTGACTTTC.